One and the same sample provided the 18 T cell receptor beta chains below, sequenced in a study of shared clonotypes between healthy human individuals. The method was immunoSEQ multiplex PCR; TCRdb's version includes in-frame clones alone and lacks a portion of them. The sample comprises about 480,000 clones, 60% to 80% of which are singletons, and roughly an eighth rests with the top ten. The sequenced sample consisted of PBMCs. These receptors originate from a woman aged 40 to 50 in good health. Some clones in this sample may be carry-over from other donors' samples.

The CDR3 sequence is CASSLRTGEVGELFF. The CDR3 bases are TGCGCCAGCAGCCTACGGACAGGGGAGGTCGGGGAGCTGTTTTTT. This chain connects TRBV5-1 to TRBJ2-2; 9 bases fit TRBD1. CDR3 size: 15 residues. Germline values: CDR1 SGHRS, CDR2 YFSETQ. V was pared by 4 bases and J by 7 bases, with 8 bases of the junction left unmatched. Together with reference TRBV5-1 and TRBJ2-2, the CDR3 gives the full variable domain: KAGVTQTPRYLIKTRGQQVTLSCSPISGHRSVSWYQQTPGQGLQFLFEYFSETQRNKGNFPGRFSGRQFSNSRSEMNVSTLELGDSALYLCASSLRTGEVGELFFGEGSRLTVL.

V gene TRBV11-3 combines with J gene TRBJ2-3; 10 bases map to TRBD2. This CDR3 region has 16 residues. The V gene end was trimmed by 3 bases and the J gene end by 5 bases; junction bases not matched to a gene: 8. Germline V lookup: CDR1 SGHNT, CDR2 YENEEA. In nucleotides, the CDR3 is TGTGCCAGCAGCTTTTCTAGCGGGGGCGGTGGAGATACGCAGTATTTT. As protein: CASSFSSGGGGDTQYF.

A few counts support this clone. The rearrangement uses TRBV7-2 and TRBJ2-7; the match to TRBD2 covers 14 bases. The CDR3 has 18 amino acids. The germline V gene has CDR1 SGHTA and CDR2 FQGNSA. The J segment lost 0 bases and the V segment lost 3 bases, leaving 7 bases of the junction unmatched. As DNA, the CDR3 is TGTGCCAGCAGCTTGGGACTAGCGGGGGAGACGAGCTCCTACGAGCAGTACTTC. Translated: CASSLGLAGETSSYEQYF. The full variable domain, in which reference TRBV7-2 and TRBJ2-7 provide the parts outside the CDR3, is GAGVSQSPSNKVTEKGKDVELRCDPISGHTALYWYRQSLGQGLEFLIYFQGNSAPDKSGLPSDRFSAERTGGSVSTLTIQRTQQEDSAVYLCASSLGLAGETSSYEQYFGPGTRLTVT.

The J gene is TRBJ2-1, the V gene TRBV5-1; 8 bases agree with TRBD1. The CDR3 consists of 18 residues. Germline CDR1 is SGHRS and CDR2 is YFSETQ. Trimming took 3 bases from V and 2 from J; bases not matched to a gene: 13. This CDR3 is CASSSTGGRDFTYNEQFF. CDR3 bases: TGCGCCAGCAGCTCCACAGGGGGGCGCGATTTTACCTACAATGAGCAGTTCTTC.

The chain couples TRBV30 to TRBJ2-7, with a tentative D call TRBD1 (6 bases). The CDR3 spans 14 residues. Per germline, CDR1 GTSNPN and CDR2 SVGIG (reference sequence). V was trimmed by 0 bases and J by 3 bases, leaving 12 bases between them. CDR3: CAWSVPGQLYEQYF. CDR3 in DNA: TGTGCCTGGAGTGTACCAGGACAGCTCTACGAGCAGTACTTC.

This chain joins TRBV6-4 and TRBJ1-1, with 12 nucleotides matching TRBD1. From germline, CDR1 is MRHNA and CDR2 SNTAGT. The CDR3 loop spans 14 amino acids. The J segment lost 6 bases and the V segment lost 6 bases, leaving 5 bases of the junction unmatched. The CDR3 here is CASRGQGASSEAFF. CDR3 sequence (DNA): TGTGCCAGCAGGGGACAGGGGGCCTCCTCTGAAGCTTTCTTT.

This clone has a handful of counts. The chain couples TRBV5-4 to TRBJ1-2; D possibly corresponds to TRBD1 (6 bases). V was trimmed by 4 bases and J by 5 bases, leaving 18 bases between them. The CDR3 runs 15 residues. The germline V gene has CDR1 SGHNT and CDR2 YYREEE (reference sequence). The CDR3 DNA is TGTGCCAGCAGCCGGATGGACGGGGGCCGTTATGGCTACACCTTC. Its protein product is CASSRMDGGRYGYTF.

The rearrangement links TRBV6-1 to TRBJ2-6; no firm D call. V was trimmed by 4 bases and J by 0 bases, leaving 7 bases between them. Germline CDR1 and CDR2: MNHNS and SASEGT. This CDR3 comprises 15 residues. The CDR3 spells CASSVQHSGANVLTF. The CDR3 nucleotides read TGTGCCAGCAGTGTGCAACACTCTGGGGCCAACGTCCTGACTTTC.

This clone has a handful of counts. The chain couples TRBV28 to TRBJ1-4; TRBD1 is a possible D gene (6 bases). This CDR3 has 13 amino acids. Germline V gene data show CDR1 as MDHEN and CDR2 as SYDVKM. Between the trimmed V and J ends, which lost 2 bases and 8 bases, there was a span of 9 bases. In nucleotides, the CDR3 is TGTGCCAGCAGTTTACCAGGGGCCGAAAAACTGTTTTTT. Protein product: CASSLPGAEKLFF. The full variable domain, rest sourced from reference TRBV28 and TRBJ1-4, is DVKVTQSSRYLVKRTGEKVFLECVQDMDHENMFWYRQDPGLGLRLIYFSYDVKMKEKGDIPEGYSVSREKKERFSLILESASTNQTSMYLCASSLPGAEKLFFGSGTQLSVL.

J is TRBJ1-5 and V is TRBV6-4; D unclear. The V gene lost 5 bases and the J gene lost 2 bases, with 19 bases spanning the gap. Germline values: CDR1 MRHNA, CDR2 SNTAGT. The CDR3 runs to 17 residues. CDR3 in amino acids: CASSLTLPMSGNQPQHF. The CDR3 nucleotides are TGTGCCAGCAGTCTTACCCTACCGATGTCGGGCAATCAGCCCCAGCATTTT.

This sequence joins TRBV11-2 and TRBJ2-7; possibly TRBD2 for D (6 bases). Germline CDR1 is SGHAT and CDR2 is FQNNGV. The length of the CDR3 is 15 residues. V was clipped by 4 bases and J by 6 bases, with 19 bases between them. The CDR3 is CASSSPGWGGLEQYF. CDR3 in DNA: TGTGCCAGCAGCTCCCCCGGGTGGGGAGGACTCGAGCAGTACTTC.

Of note for this clone: This CDR3 is also generated by other DNA sequences in the sample. The rearrangement links TRBV28 to TRBJ2-7, with 8 nucleotides matching TRBD2. The germline CDR1 and CDR2 sequences are MDHEN and SYDVKM. The CDR3 is 14 residues long. V was clipped by 3 bases and J by 2 bases; unmatched bases: 3. DNA for the CDR3: TGTGCCAGCAGTTTTACGGGAGGGGCCTACGAGCAGTACTTC. Amino acids: CASSFTGGAYEQYF.

Comments on this clone: This sample also contains other DNA sequences that code for the same CDR3. V is TRBV20-1 and J is TRBJ2-3; D is ambiguous. Trimming pared 4 bases from V and 3 bases from J, leaving 2 bases between. The CDR3 loop spans 10 amino acids. In germline, CDR1 is DFQATT, CDR2 SNEGSKA (reference sequence). The DNA of the CDR3 is TGCAGTGCTACTACAGATACGCAGTATTTT. This codes for CSATTDTQYF.

This clone was detected only once. The chain is built from TRBV5-1 and TRBJ2-7; 7 bases agree with TRBD1. The CDR3 contains 16 residues. The junction had 7 bases not matched to a gene; V was cut back by 1 base and J by 0 bases. Germline V gene lookup returns CDR1 SGHRS and CDR2 YFSETQ. CDR3 region: CASSLSSTGSSYEQYF. CDR3 bases: TGCGCCAGCAGCTTGTCTTCGACAGGGAGCTCCTACGAGCAGTACTTC.

The J gene is TRBJ1-1, the V gene TRBV28; D is undetermined. CDR1 is MDHEN and CDR2 is SYDVKM in the germline V gene. V was trimmed by 8 bases and J by 0 bases, leaving 10 bases between them. CDR3 length: 13 amino acids. The CDR3 coding sequence is TGTGCCAGCTCGCCGACGGTGAACACTGAAGCTTTCTTT. Translation gives CASSPTVNTEAFF.

Concerning this clone: Other DNA sequences in the same sample also yield this CDR3. The gene calls are TRBV19 and TRBJ1-1, with D hard to call. There are 14 residues in the CDR3. Germline CDR1 reads LNHDA; CDR2 reads SQIVND (reference sequence). V was clipped by 4 bases and J by 2 bases, with 11 bases between them. As DNA, the CDR3 is TGTGCCAGTAGTAACCCCGGGGTAAACACTGAAGCTTTCTTT. This codes for CASSNPGVNTEAFF. The variable domain in full, completed from reference TRBV19 and TRBJ1-1, reads DGGITQSPKYLFRKEGQNVTLSCEQNLNHDAMYWYRQDPGQGLRLIYYSQIVNDFQKGDIAEGYSVSREKKESFPLTVTSAQKNPTAFYLCASSNPGVNTEAFFGQGTRLTVV.

The V gene is TRBV4-3, the J gene TRBJ2-3; 8 nucleotides match TRBD2. CDR3 length: 16 residues. The germline V gene has CDR1 LGHNA and CDR2 YSLEER. After removal of 4 bases from V and 4 bases from J, the junction contained 10 bases not matched to a gene. CDR3 bases: TGCGCCAGCAGCCCTGGGCGGGGGGCCCGGGCAGATACGCAGTATTTT. Protein: CASSPGRGARADTQYF.

The chain links TRBV5-1 to TRBJ2-7, with 10 bases matching TRBD1. The CDR3 sequence is 17 residues long. From germline, CDR1 is SGHRS and CDR2 YFSETQ. The J segment lost 4 bases and the V segment lost 0 bases, leaving 10 bases of the junction unmatched. Written as DNA, the CDR3 is TGCGCCAGCAGCTTGGTCCCTCCGACAGGGGGCGGGTACGAGCAGTACTTC. It translates to CASSLVPPTGGGYEQYF. Complete variable domain (other parts from reference TRBV5-1 and TRBJ2-7): KAGVTQTPRYLIKTRGQQVTLSCSPISGHRSVSWYQQTPGQGLQFLFEYFSETQRNKGNFPGRFSGRQFSNSRSEMNVSTLELGDSALYLCASSLVPPTGGGYEQYFGPGTRLTVT.